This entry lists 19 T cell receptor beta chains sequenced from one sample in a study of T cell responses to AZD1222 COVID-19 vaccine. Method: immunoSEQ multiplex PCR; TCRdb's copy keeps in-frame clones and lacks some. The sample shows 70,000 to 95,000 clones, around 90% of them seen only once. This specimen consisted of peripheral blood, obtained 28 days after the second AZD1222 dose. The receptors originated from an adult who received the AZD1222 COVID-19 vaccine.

The CDR3, as DNA: TGTGCCAGCAGAGAAGGACAGATGAACACTGAAGCTTTCTTT. Translating gives CASREGQMNTEAFF. J is TRBJ1-1 and V is TRBV7-2; D might be TRBD1 (6 bases). Germline CDR1 and CDR2: SGHTA and FQGNSA. The CDR3 is made up of 14 amino acids. The ends were cut back, 6 bases at V and 0 bases at J, with 11 bases in the middle.

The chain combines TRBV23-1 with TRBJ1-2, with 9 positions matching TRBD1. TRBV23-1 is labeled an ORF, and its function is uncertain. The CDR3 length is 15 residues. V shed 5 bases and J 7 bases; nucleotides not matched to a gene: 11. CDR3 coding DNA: TGCGCCAGCAGTTACTTACCGGGACAGGGAAGTGGCTACACCTTC. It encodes CASSYLPGQGSGYTF.

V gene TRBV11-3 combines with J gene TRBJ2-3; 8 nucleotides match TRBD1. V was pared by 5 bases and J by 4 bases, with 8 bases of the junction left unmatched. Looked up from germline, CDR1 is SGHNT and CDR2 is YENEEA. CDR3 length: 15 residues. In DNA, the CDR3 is TGTGCCAGCAGCCACAGGGGGGATCGTGCAGATACGCAGTATTTT. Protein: CASSHRGDRADTQYF.

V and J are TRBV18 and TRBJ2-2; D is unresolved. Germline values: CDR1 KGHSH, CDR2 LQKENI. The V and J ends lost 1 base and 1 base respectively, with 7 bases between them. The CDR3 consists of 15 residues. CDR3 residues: CASSPRTGNTGELFF. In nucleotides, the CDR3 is TGTGCCAGCTCACCACGGACGGGGAACACCGGGGAGCTGTTTTTT.

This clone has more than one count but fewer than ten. CDR3 DNA sequence: TGTGCCAGCAGCTTAGCACAGGATCTAAAAAACATTCAGTACTTC. Its translation: CASSLAQDLKNIQYF. V usage is TRBV13 and J usage is TRBJ2-4, with a weak D call TRBD1 (5 bases). CDR3 length equals 15 residues. Germline V gene lookup returns CDR1 PRHDT and CDR2 FYEKMQ (reference sequence). V gave up 1 base and J gave up 4 bases, with 11 bases separating them.

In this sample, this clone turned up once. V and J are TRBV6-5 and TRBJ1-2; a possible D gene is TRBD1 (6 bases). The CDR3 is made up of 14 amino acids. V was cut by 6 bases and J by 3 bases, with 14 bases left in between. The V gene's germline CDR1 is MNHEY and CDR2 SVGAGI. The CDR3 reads CASRALGTHYGYTF. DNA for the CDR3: TGTGCCAGCAGAGCGCTTGGGACACACTATGGCTACACCTTC.

CDR3 sequence reads: CATSTTNQPQHF. The DNA for the CDR3 is TGTGCCACCAGCACCACTAATCAGCCCCAGCATTTT. The chain is built from TRBV15 and TRBJ1-5, with D unresolved. The CDR3 extends over 12 amino acids. Germline loops: CDR1 LNHNV, CDR2 YYDKDF (reference sequence). V shed 4 bases and J shed 4 bases, with 5 bases lying between them.

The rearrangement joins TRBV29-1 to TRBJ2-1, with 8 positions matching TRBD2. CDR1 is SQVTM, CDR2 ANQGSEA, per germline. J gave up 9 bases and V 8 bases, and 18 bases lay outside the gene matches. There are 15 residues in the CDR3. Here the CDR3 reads CSLTRGLAVGGEQFF. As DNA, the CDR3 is TGCAGCCTCACCCGAGGACTAGCAGTGGGGGGTGAGCAGTTCTTC.

The CDR3 sequence: CASRPTGTGANYGYTF. The CDR3 coding sequence is TGCGCCAGCAGACCTACCGGGACAGGGGCTAACTATGGCTACACCTTC. The rearrangement uses TRBV5-1 and TRBJ1-2; 10 bases agree with TRBD1. CDR3 size: 16 residues. V dropped 5 bases and J dropped 0; count of bases not matched to a gene: 7. Germline V gene sequence: CDR1 SGHRS, CDR2 YFSETQ.

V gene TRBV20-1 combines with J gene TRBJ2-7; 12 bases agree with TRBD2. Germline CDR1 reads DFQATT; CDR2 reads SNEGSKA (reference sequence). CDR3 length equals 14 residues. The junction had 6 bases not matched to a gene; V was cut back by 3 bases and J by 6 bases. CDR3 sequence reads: CSASRLAGVSEQYF. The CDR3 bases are TGCAGTGCTAGTAGACTAGCGGGAGTTAGCGAGCAGTACTTC.

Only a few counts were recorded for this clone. The CDR3 loop reads CASSHRRFSGNTIYF. CDR3 nucleotides: TGTGCCAGCAGCCATCGGCGCTTCTCTGGAAACACCATATATTTT. The chain is built from TRBV14 and TRBJ1-3; the D is unclear. Germline values: CDR1 SGHDN, CDR2 FVKESK. The length of the CDR3 is 15 residues. The germline V and J ends were trimmed by 3 bases and 0 bases, with 9 bases remaining between them.

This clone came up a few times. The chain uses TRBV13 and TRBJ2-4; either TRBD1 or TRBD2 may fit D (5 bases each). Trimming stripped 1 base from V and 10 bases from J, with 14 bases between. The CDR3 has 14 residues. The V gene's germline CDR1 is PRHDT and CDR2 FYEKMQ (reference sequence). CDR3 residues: CASSLASRDGIQYF. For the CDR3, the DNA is TGTGCCAGCAGCTTAGCCAGCAGGGACGGGATTCAGTACTTC.

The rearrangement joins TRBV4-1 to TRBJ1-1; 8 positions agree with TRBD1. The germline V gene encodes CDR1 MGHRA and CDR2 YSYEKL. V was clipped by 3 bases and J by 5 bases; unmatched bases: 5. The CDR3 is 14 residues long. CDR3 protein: CASSHTGGGTEAFF. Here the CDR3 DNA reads TGCGCCAGCAGCCACACAGGGGGGGGAACTGAAGCTTTCTTT.

The CDR3 DNA reads as TGTGCCAGCAGCTGGATACAGGATGAGCAGTTCTTC. This codes for CASSWIQDEQFF. The rearrangement uses TRBV28 and TRBJ2-1, with D maybe TRBD1 (5 bases). V was clipped by 6 bases and J by 8 bases, with 11 bases between them. The germline gives CDR1 MDHEN, CDR2 SYDVKM. CDR3 length equals 12 residues. Using reference TRBV28 and TRBJ2-1 for the parts outside the CDR3, the full variable domain is DVKVTQSSRYLVKRTGEKVFLECVQDMDHENMFWYRQDPGLGLRLIYFSYDVKMKEKGDIPEGYSVSREKKERFSLILESASTNQTSMYLCASSWIQDEQFFGPGTRLTVL.

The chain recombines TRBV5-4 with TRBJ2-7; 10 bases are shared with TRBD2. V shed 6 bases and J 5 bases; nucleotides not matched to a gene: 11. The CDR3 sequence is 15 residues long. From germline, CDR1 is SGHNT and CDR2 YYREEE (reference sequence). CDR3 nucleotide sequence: TGTGCCAGCACAAGGACTAGCGGATTCCTTCACGAGCAGTACTTC. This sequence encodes CASTRTSGFLHEQYF.

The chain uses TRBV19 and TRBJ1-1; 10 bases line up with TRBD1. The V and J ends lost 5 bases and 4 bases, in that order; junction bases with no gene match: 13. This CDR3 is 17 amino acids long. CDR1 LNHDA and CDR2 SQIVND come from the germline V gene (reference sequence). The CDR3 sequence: CASSARQGASVGTEAFF. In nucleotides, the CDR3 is TGTGCCAGTAGTGCTAGACAGGGGGCGAGTGTAGGCACTGAAGCTTTCTTT.

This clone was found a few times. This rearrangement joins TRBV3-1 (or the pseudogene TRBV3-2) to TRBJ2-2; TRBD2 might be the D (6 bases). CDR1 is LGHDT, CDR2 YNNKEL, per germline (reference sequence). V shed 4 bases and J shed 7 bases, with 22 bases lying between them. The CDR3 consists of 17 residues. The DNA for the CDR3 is TGTGCCAGCAGCCGCGGGACCGCCGTTGGGGGTGGCGGGGAGCTGTTTTTT. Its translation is CASSRGTAVGGGGELFF.

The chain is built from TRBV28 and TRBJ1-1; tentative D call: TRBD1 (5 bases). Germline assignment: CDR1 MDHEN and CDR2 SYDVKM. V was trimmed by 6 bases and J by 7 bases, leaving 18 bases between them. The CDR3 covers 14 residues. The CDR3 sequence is CASRSQGQRNEAFF. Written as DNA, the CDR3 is TGTGCCAGCAGATCCCAGGGCCAAAGGAATGAAGCTTTCTTT.

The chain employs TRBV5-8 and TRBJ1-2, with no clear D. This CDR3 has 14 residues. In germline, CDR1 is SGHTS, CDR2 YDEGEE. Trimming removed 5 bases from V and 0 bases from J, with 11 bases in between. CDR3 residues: CASSPGRSNYGYTF. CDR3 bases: TGTGCCAGCAGTCCCGGACGGTCTAACTATGGCTACACCTTC.